What follows describes a single T cell receptor (beta chain). The sample is drawn from a study of blood T cell repertoires in COVID-19. Study overall: The analysed material was cDNA or gDNA that came from T cells, B-cell-depleted T cells, or PBMCs.

Here immunoSEQ multiplex PCR was the method, and the copy in TCRdb shows in-frame clones only, minus some. This sample has about 190,000 clones, with 88% found just once. V was pared by 10 bases and J by 6 bases, with 9 bases of the junction left unmatched. CDR3 length equals 14 residues. Germline V gene lookup returns CDR1 SGHDT and CDR2 YYEEEE. The material sequenced was peripheral blood. V and J are TRBV5-6 and TRBJ2-2; the match to TRBD1 covers 10 bases. The TCR was taken from a man aged 18 to 29 with active or convalescent COVID-19. Written as DNA, the CDR3 is TGTGCCGGAGGACGGACAGGGGGTTCCGGGGAGCTGTTTTTT. Translation gives CAGGRTGGSGELFF.